These 17 T cell receptor beta chains came from one sample sequenced in a study of identical twins (dated by TCRdb to 2016 to 2018). The library was prepared using 5' RACE. The sequencing machine was an Illumina HiSeq 2000. TCRdb's own reprocessing of the public reads used fastp at Q25 and MiXCR and kept productive beta chains. Entries that share a CDR3 protein sequence are merged under the most common genes and DNA. Present in this sample are 600,000 to 800,000 distinct CDR3 sequences, 20% to 25% of which were seen just once. The top ten constitute roughly 4.3% of the sample. The sample was also reused in another study, on T cells expressing NK-cell markers.

Material for sequencing was PBMCs. The receptors shown here come from a woman under 30 in good health.

A few counts support this clonotype. The chain has TRBV11-2 and TRBJ2-7; 9 positions match TRBD2. Germline V gene data show CDR1 as SGHAT and CDR2 as FQNNGV. With V trimmed by 1 base and J by 3 bases, 7 bases remained unmatched. The CDR3 extends over 16 amino acids. CDR3 in DNA: TGTGCCAGCAGCTTAGCCCAGGGACTAGCCGTCTACGAGCAGTACTTC. Protein: CASSLAQGLAVYEQYF.

Only a few counts were recorded for this clonotype. V usage is TRBV9 and J usage is TRBJ2-7; no definite D call. The V end was cut by 4 bases, the J end by 2 bases, with 19 bases between. This CDR3 comprises 16 residues. Per germline, CDR1 SGDLS and CDR2 YYNGEE. The CDR3 sequence: CASSPFDPQWPYEQYF. As DNA, the CDR3 is TGTGCCAGCAGCCCCTTCGACCCACAATGGCCCTACGAGCAGTACTTC.

On this clonotype: The junction and the germline gene differ at one end; a read error may be behind it. The chain joins TRBV18 to TRBJ2-1; D remains unclear. Germline V gene data show CDR1 as KGHSH and CDR2 as LQKENI. The CDR3 has 13 amino acids. CDR3 sequence reads: CASSPTDNSYQLF. The CDR3 nucleotides read TGTGCCAGCTCACCCACCGATAACAGCTATCAGCTCTTC.

This clonotype turned up a few times. The rearrangement uses TRBV29-1 and TRBJ2-7, with TRBD2 matching over 8 bases. CDR1 and CDR2 (germline): SQVTM, ANQGSEA. The CDR3 has 13 amino acids. V shed 7 bases, J shed 6 bases, and the junction held 11 bases outside the gene matches. The CDR3 DNA reads as TGCAGCGCACCGGGACTAGGGTTGGGCGAGCAGTACTTC. Translation: CSAPGLGLGEQYF.

This clonotype was seen a handful of times. This chain's CDR3 is CSAMGDASNYGYTF. CDR3 nucleotides: TGCAGTGCTATGGGGGACGCCTCTAACTATGGCTACACCTTC. The chain combines TRBV20-1 with TRBJ1-2; possibly TRBD1 for D (5 bases). Deletions cut 4 bases from V and 0 bases from J, with 12 bases between. The length of the CDR3 is 14 residues. CDR1 is DFQATT, CDR2 SNEGSKA, per germline (reference sequence).

V is TRBV27 and J is TRBJ2-7, with 8 bases matching TRBD1. This CDR3 region has 18 residues. V lost 5 bases and J lost 1; bases outside the gene matches: 16. The germline V gene encodes CDR1 MNHEY and CDR2 SMNVEV (reference sequence). The chain's CDR3 is CASSRQPPSGGLSYEQYF. The CDR3 DNA is TGTGCCAGCAGTAGACAACCGCCGTCAGGGGGCCTGTCCTACGAGCAGTACTTC.

The chain is built from TRBV5-1 and TRBJ2-7; the D gene is possibly TRBD2 (6 bases). V dropped 4 bases and J dropped 2 bases, with 16 bases sitting between them. The CDR3 contains 15 residues. Germline V gene sequence: CDR1 SGHRS, CDR2 YFSETQ. DNA for the CDR3: TGCGCCAGCAGCCCGGAACGGGAGAGAGCCTACGAGCAGTACTTC. Translated, it gives CASSPERERAYEQYF.

The rearrangement links TRBV20-1 to TRBJ2-1; 9 bases are a match to TRBD2. The germline CDR1 and CDR2 sequences are DFQATT and SNEGSKA (reference sequence). The CDR3 runs to 11 residues. Trimming cost V 6 bases and J 9 bases; bases outside gene matches: 3. The CDR3 DNA reads as TGCAGTGCGATAGCGGGAGCTGAGCAGTTCTTC. As protein: CSAIAGAEQFF.

The genes are TRBV7-2 and TRBJ2-2; D is perhaps TRBD1 (5 bases). The V end lost 5 bases, the J end lost 1 base, and 11 bases lay between the germline ends. The CDR3 has 15 amino acids. Germline V CDR1 and CDR2: SGHTA, FQGNSA. CDR3: CASSRQGWNTGELFF. CDR3 bases: TGTGCCAGCAGCCGTCAGGGTTGGAACACCGGGGAGCTGTTTTTT.

The V and J genes are TRBV7-2 and TRBJ2-2; 11 bases are a match to TRBD2. The germline V gene has CDR1 SGHTA and CDR2 FQGNSA. The V and J ends lost 5 bases and 2 bases, in that order; junction bases with no gene match: 7. This CDR3 comprises 17 residues. CDR3 coding DNA: TGTGCCAGCAGCCGAGATAGCGGGAGGGGTAACACCGGGGAGCTGTTTTTT. Translation gives CASSRDSGRGNTGELFF.

This clonotype came up many times. This chain connects TRBV6-2 or TRBV6-3 to TRBJ2-1, with D perhaps matching TRBD2 (6 bases). Germline assignment: CDR1 MNHEY and CDR2 SVGEGT. The CDR3 totals 14 residues. Trimming shortened V by 6 bases and J by 6 bases, and 15 bases separated the two germline ends. For the CDR3, the DNA is TGTGCCAGCAGGCACCCCTTGGGGGGCAATGAGCAGTTCTTC. This gives the protein CASRHPLGGNEQFF.

The chain recombines TRBV3-1 with TRBJ2-7; a weak D match, TRBD2 (6 bases). The V and J ends lost 0 bases and 6 bases respectively, with 15 bases between them. The germline V gene encodes CDR1 LGHDT and CDR2 YNNKEL (reference sequence). The CDR3 extends over 15 amino acids. The CDR3 loop reads CASSQDPAGEVEQYF. The CDR3, as DNA: TGTGCCAGCAGCCAAGATCCCGCTGGGGAGGTCGAGCAGTACTTC.

Only one count was recorded for this clonotype. This rearrangement joins TRBV29-1 to TRBJ2-1; a weak D match, TRBD1 (5 bases). Germline CDR1 SQVTM, CDR2 ANQGSEA. CDR3 length: 13 residues. V dropped 6 bases and J dropped 2 bases, with 11 bases sitting between them. The DNA of the CDR3 is TGCAGCGTAAGAGACAGAGCCTACAATGAGCAGTTCTTC. It specifies CSVRDRAYNEQFF.

The chain recombines TRBV20-1 with TRBJ2-7; possible D gene TRBD1, 5 bases. Trimming took off 6 bases at V and 3 bases at J, with 18 bases between the two ends. This CDR3 contains 14 residues. CDR1 DFQATT and CDR2 SNEGSKA come from the germline V gene (reference sequence). DNA of the CDR3: TGCAGTGCCAGACCGATCAAGGGGCGCTACGAGCAGTACTTC. Amino acid sequence: CSARPIKGRYEQYF.

This clonotype was detected only a few times. This sequence joins TRBV20-1 and TRBJ1-5, with D unclear. V gave up 3 bases and J gave up 0 bases, with 9 bases separating them. Germline V gene lookup returns CDR1 DFQATT and CDR2 SNEGSKA (reference sequence). The CDR3 has 14 amino acids. CDR3 protein: CSARADGSNQPQHF. The CDR3 nucleotides are TGCAGTGCTAGGGCGGACGGTAGCAATCAGCCCCAGCATTTT.

This clonotype has only a few counts. J is TRBJ1-1 and V is TRBV7-9, with D possibly TRBD1 on 6 matching bases. The CDR3 runs to 13 residues. V was trimmed by 8 bases and J by 5 bases, leaving 15 bases between them. From germline, CDR1 is SEHNR and CDR2 FQNEAQ (reference sequence). The CDR3 loop is CASGRQAGTEAFF. CDR3 nucleotide sequence: TGTGCCAGCGGGCGACAGGCGGGTACTGAAGCTTTCTTT.

This clonotype was counted between two and nine times. The chain couples TRBV6-1 to TRBJ2-1, with 9 nucleotides matching TRBD1. J lost 7 bases, V lost 7 bases, and 14 bases had no gene match. Germline V gene sequence: CDR1 MNHNS, CDR2 SASEGT. The CDR3 has 16 residues. The CDR3 reads CASTPSPGQGINEQFF. CDR3 nucleotide sequence: TGTGCCAGCACCCCCTCCCCCGGACAGGGGATTAATGAGCAGTTCTTC.